This record looks at one T cell receptor (beta chain) sequence and its context. The data were obtained in a study of control samples from healthy donors and cancer patients. The data were produced by immunoSEQ multiplex PCR, yet TCRdb's version contains in-frame clones alone and is incomplete. The sample has some 99,000 clones, 90% seen once. V dropped 3 bases and J dropped 6; count of bases not matched to a gene: 6. This CDR3 comprises 15 residues. Germline lookup yields CDR1 SGHNT and CDR2 YENEEA. The chain joins TRBV11-3 to TRBJ2-1, with 9 nucleotides matching TRBD1. This clonotype was obtained from a human donor in good health. The donor label of this sample is uncertain. The material sequenced was blood. The DNA for the CDR3 is TGTGCCAGCAGCTTGGGACAGGGATGGGGCAATGAGCAGTTCTTC. Translated: CASSLGQGWGNEQFF.